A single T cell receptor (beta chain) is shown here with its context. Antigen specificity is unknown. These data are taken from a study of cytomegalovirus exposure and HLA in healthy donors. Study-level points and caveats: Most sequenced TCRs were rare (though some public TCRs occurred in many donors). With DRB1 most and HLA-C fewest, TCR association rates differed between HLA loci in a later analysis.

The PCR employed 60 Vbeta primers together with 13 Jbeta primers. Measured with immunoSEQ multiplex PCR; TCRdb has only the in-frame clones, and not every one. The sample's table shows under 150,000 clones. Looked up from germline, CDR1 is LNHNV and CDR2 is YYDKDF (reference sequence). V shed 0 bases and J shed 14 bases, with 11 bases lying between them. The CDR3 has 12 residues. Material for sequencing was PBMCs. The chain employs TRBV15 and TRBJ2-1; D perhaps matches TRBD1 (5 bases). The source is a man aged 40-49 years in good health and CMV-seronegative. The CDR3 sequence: CATSRDRAGKFF. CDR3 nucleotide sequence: TGTGCCACCAGCAGAGATCGGGCAGGGAAGTTCTTC. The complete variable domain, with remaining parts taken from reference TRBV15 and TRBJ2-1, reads DAMVIQNPRYQVTQFGKPVTLSCSQTLNHNVMYWYQQKSSQAPKLLFHYYDKDFNNEADTPDNFQSRRPNTSFCFLDIRSPGLGDTAMYLCATSRDRAGKFFGPGTRLTVL.